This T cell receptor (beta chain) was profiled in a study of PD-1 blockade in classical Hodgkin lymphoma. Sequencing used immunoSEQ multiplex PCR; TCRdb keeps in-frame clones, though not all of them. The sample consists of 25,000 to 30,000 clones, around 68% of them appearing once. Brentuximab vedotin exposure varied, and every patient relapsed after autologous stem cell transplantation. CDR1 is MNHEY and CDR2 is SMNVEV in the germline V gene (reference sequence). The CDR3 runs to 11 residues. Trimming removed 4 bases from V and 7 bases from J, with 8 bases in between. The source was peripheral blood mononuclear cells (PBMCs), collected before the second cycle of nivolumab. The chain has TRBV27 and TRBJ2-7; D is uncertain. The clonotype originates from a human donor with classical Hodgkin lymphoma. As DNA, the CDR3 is TGTGCCAGCAGTTCACTCGGGGAGCAGTACTTC. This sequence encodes CASSSLGEQYF.